The 20 T cell receptor beta chains in this list originate from one sample, sequenced in a study of blood T cell repertoires in COVID-19. The method was immunoSEQ multiplex PCR; TCRdb's version includes in-frame clones alone and lacks a portion of them. The table records 70,000 to 95,000 clones, 70% to 90% of them present only once. Input material: peripheral blood. The origin of the receptors is a woman of 80 years or more with active COVID-19.

The chain carries TRBV30 and TRBJ2-1; D not resolved. Germline CDR1 and CDR2: GTSNPN and SVGIG (reference sequence). V lost 3 bases, J lost 9 bases, and 9 bases lay in between. The CDR3 contains 11 residues. The CDR3 region is CAWSRPSEQFF. The CDR3 DNA is TGTGCCTGGAGCCGCCCCAGTGAGCAGTTCTTC. Supplemented by reference TRBV30 and TRBJ2-1, the full variable domain reads SQTIHQWPATLVQPVGSPLSLECTVEGTSNPNLYWYRQAAGRGLQLLFYSVGIGQISSEVPQNLSASRPQDRQFILSSKKLLLSDSGFYLCAWSRPSEQFFGPGTRLTVL.

V and J are TRBV25-1 and TRBJ2-5, with 10 bases identical to TRBD1. The V gene's germline CDR1 is MGHDK and CDR2 SYGVNS. CDR3 length: 16 residues. The V gene end was trimmed by 8 bases and the J gene end by 5 bases; junction bases not matched to a gene: 14. The CDR3 sequence: CASSRGDRGNVETQYF. The CDR3 DNA reads TGTGCCAGCTCCCGCGGGGACAGGGGTAACGTGGAGACCCAGTACTTC. Looking up the rest from reference TRBV25-1 and TRBJ2-5 gives the full variable domain: EADIYQTPRYLVIGTGKKITLECSQTMGHDKMYWYQQDPGMELHLIHYSYGVNSTEKGDLSSESTVSRIRTEHFPLTLESARPSHTSQYLCASSRGDRGNVETQYFGPGTRLLVL.

This clone was seen only once. The V call is TRBV7-2, the J call TRBJ2-7; tentatively, D is TRBD2 (6 bases). This CDR3 region has 13 residues. V dropped 3 bases and J dropped 7 bases, with 13 bases sitting between them. CDR1 is SGHTA, CDR2 FQGNSA, per germline. CDR3 sequence reads: CASSLNGGREQYF. The CDR3, as DNA: TGTGCCAGCAGCTTGAACGGAGGGAGGGAGCAGTACTTC. Full variable domain (outside the CDR3, taken from reference TRBV7-2 and TRBJ2-7): GAGVSQSPSNKVTEKGKDVELRCDPISGHTALYWYRQSLGQGLEFLIYFQGNSAPDKSGLPSDRFSAERTGGSVSTLTIQRTQQEDSAVYLCASSLNGGREQYFGPGTRLTVT.

V is TRBV5-4 and J is TRBJ2-7, with 8 positions matching TRBD1. The V gene end was trimmed by 0 bases and the J gene end by 5 bases; junction bases not matched to a gene: 7. The CDR3 loop spans 15 amino acids. Germline-derived CDR1 and CDR2 are SGHNT and YYREEE (reference sequence). DNA for the CDR3: TGTGCCAGCAGCTTGGCCCTCGGACAGGGCCACGAGCAGTACTTC. Translation: CASSLALGQGHEQYF. The full variable domain, completed using reference TRBV5-4 and TRBJ2-7, is ETGVTQSPTHLIKTRGQQVTLRCSSQSGHNTVSWYQQALGQGPQFIFQYYREEENGRGNFPPRFSGLQFPNYSSELNVNALELDDSALYLCASSLALGQGHEQYFGPGTRLTVT.

The V gene is TRBV6-2 or TRBV6-3, the J gene TRBJ1-4; D remains unclear. The CDR3 runs to 15 residues. V gave up 0 bases and J gave up 6 bases, with 11 bases separating them. Germline V gene data show CDR1 as MNHEY and CDR2 as SVGEGT. As DNA, the CDR3 is TGTGCCAGCAGTTACTCGCCCCGTATAGATGAAAAACTGTTTTTT. It codes for CASSYSPRIDEKLFF.

The rearrangement uses TRBV9 and TRBJ2-3; TRBD1 matches 11 bases. V dropped 4 bases and J dropped 6; count of bases not matched to a gene: 4. CDR3 length: 14 residues. CDR1 SGDLS and CDR2 YYNGEE come from the germline V gene. The CDR3 protein is CASSRTGGPDTQYF. The CDR3 nucleotides are TGTGCCAGCAGCAGGACAGGGGGCCCCGATACGCAGTATTTT.

The chain couples TRBV7-6 to TRBJ1-2; D unclear. Germline V gives CDR1 SGHVS, CDR2 FNYEAQ. Trimming removed 1 base at V and 3 bases at J, with 9 bases between. This CDR3 contains 14 residues. The CDR3 DNA is TGTGCCAGCAGCTTAGGAGTGGGAGACTATGGCTACACCTTC. Translated, it gives CASSLGVGDYGYTF.

This clone has only a few counts. The CDR3 is CASRNADRTSSPLHF. In DNA, the CDR3 is TGCGCCAGCAGGAATGCTGACAGAACGTCTTCACCCCTCCACTTT. V and J are TRBV10-1 and TRBJ1-6; a possible D gene is TRBD1 (5 bases). Germline loops: CDR1 WNHNN, CDR2 SYGVQD (reference sequence). This CDR3 region has 15 residues. V dropped 6 bases and J dropped 9 bases, with 18 bases sitting between them.

The V gene is TRBV19, the J gene TRBJ2-3; maybe TRBD2 (6 bases). Germline loops: CDR1 LNHDA, CDR2 SQIVND (reference sequence). This CDR3 region has 17 residues. V shed 5 bases and J shed 2 bases, with 20 bases lying between them. The CDR3 spells CASSDPGGASVTDTQYF. For the CDR3, the DNA is TGTGCCAGTAGTGACCCCGGTGGCGCTAGCGTCACAGATACGCAGTATTTT.

The genes are TRBV2 and TRBJ1-1; D may be TRBD1 (6 bases). CDR1 is SNHLY and CDR2 is FYNNEI in the germline V gene. With 8 bases removed from V and 7 bases from J, the gap between germline ends came to 17 bases. The CDR3 extends over 13 amino acids. The CDR3 reads CASRGLMTGEAFF. The CDR3 DNA follows: TGTGCCAGCCGCGGCCTTATGACAGGTGAAGCTTTCTTT.

The chain couples TRBV28 to TRBJ2-3, with 11 bases matching TRBD2. The V and J ends lost 3 bases and 2 bases, in that order; junction bases with no gene match: 7. CDR1 MDHEN and CDR2 SYDVKM come from the germline V gene. The CDR3 extends over 17 amino acids. CDR3 sequence reads: CASSFPRLAGITDTQYF. CDR3 in DNA: TGTGCCAGCAGTTTTCCCAGACTAGCGGGGATCACAGATACGCAGTATTTT.

The genes are TRBV7-8 and TRBJ2-1; 11 bases map to TRBD2. Germline V CDR1 and CDR2: SGHVS, FQNEAQ. V shed 4 bases, J shed 8 bases, and the junction held 7 bases outside the gene matches. CDR3 length equals 15 residues. CDR3 sequence reads: CASSSGLAVLDEQFF. CDR3 DNA: TGTGCCAGCAGCTCGGGACTAGCGGTACTGGATGAGCAGTTCTTC. Drawing the rest from reference TRBV7-8 and TRBJ2-1, the complete variable domain is GAGVSQSPRYKVAKRGQDVALRCDPISGHVSLFWYQQALGQGPEFLTYFQNEAQLDKSGLPSDRFFAERPEGSVSTLKIQRTQQEDSAVYLCASSSGLAVLDEQFFGPGTRLTVL.

This sequence joins TRBV5-4 and TRBJ2-5, with a possible D match to TRBD1 (6 bases). Germline V CDR1 and CDR2: SGHNT, YYREEE (reference sequence). V was clipped by 4 bases and J by 2 bases, with 18 bases between them. This CDR3 has 16 residues. CDR3 loop: CASSTRYGGRQETQYF. In DNA form, the CDR3 reads TGTGCCAGCAGCACCAGATATGGGGGCCGTCAAGAGACCCAGTACTTC.

This chain connects TRBV5-4 to TRBJ1-1; D is unclear. Trimming took off 4 bases at V and 5 bases at J, with 12 bases between the two ends. The length of the CDR3 is 13 residues. Germline values: CDR1 SGHNT, CDR2 YYREEE (reference sequence). The DNA of the CDR3 is TGTGCCAGCAGCGATCTAGAGGTGACTGAAGCTTTCTTT. Its translation: CASSDLEVTEAFF.

This clone has a single count. This chain links TRBV2 with TRBJ2-7; no clear D. V gave up 4 bases and J gave up 10 bases, with 29 bases separating them. CDR3 size: 17 residues. Germline values: CDR1 SNHLY, CDR2 FYNNEI. The CDR3 region is CASSVVAPAAFPYVQYF. In DNA form, the CDR3 reads TGTGCCAGCAGTGTCGTAGCCCCCGCGGCCTTTCCGTACGTTCAGTACTTC.

This chain connects TRBV20-1 to TRBJ1-2, with D unresolved. Germline CDR1 reads DFQATT; CDR2 reads SNEGSKA (reference sequence). The CDR3 length is 11 residues. Deletions cut 1 base from V and 8 bases from J, with 8 bases between. The CDR3 is CSARAPRGYTF. The CDR3 region has the DNA TGCAGTGCTAGAGCCCCCCGGGGCTACACCTTC.

This clone was seen just once. The genes are TRBV24-1 and TRBJ2-1, with 12 positions matching TRBD2. The CDR3 consists of 16 residues. The germline V gene has CDR1 KGHDR and CDR2 SFDVKD. The V gene end was trimmed by 5 bases and the J gene end by 7 bases; junction bases not matched to a gene: 8. The DNA for the CDR3 is TGTGCCACCAGTGCCCTGACTAGCGGGAGCGAAAATGAGCAGTTCTTC. It translates to CATSALTSGSENEQFF.

The chain uses TRBV21-1 and TRBJ1-1. TRBV21-1 is recorded as a pseudogene. The CDR3 is made up of 14 amino acids. CDR3 region: CASSKVRGGSEAFF. CDR3 nucleotide sequence: TGTGCCAGCAGCAAAGTCCGCGGGGGTAGTGAAGCTTTCTTT.

The chain joins TRBV7-3 to TRBJ2-1; D is ambiguous. Per the germline V gene, CDR1 is SGHTA and CDR2 is FQGTGA. The V end lost 3 bases, the J end lost 4 bases, and 7 bases lay between the germline ends. CDR3 length equals 13 residues. CDR3: CASSFLQYNEQFF. The CDR3 DNA reads as TGTGCCAGCAGCTTCTTACAGTACAATGAGCAGTTCTTC.

Comment on this clone: Other DNA sequences in the sample encode the same CDR3. The chain has TRBV7-2 and TRBJ2-7, with D unresolved. This CDR3 region has 13 residues. Germline loops: CDR1 SGHTA, CDR2 FQGNSA. V lost 6 bases and J 7 bases, leaving 16 bases between the germline ends. CDR3 protein: CASSFTRDREQYF. Here the CDR3 DNA reads TGTGCCAGCAGTTTCACGAGAGATCGGGAGCAGTACTTC.